The 21 T cell receptor beta chains in this list originate from one sample, sequenced in a study of a mutant IDH1 vaccine in newly diagnosed glioma. Using immunoSEQ multiplex PCR, the repertoire was profiled, and TCRdb retains in-frame clones only, with some absent. The data hold around 56,000 clones, with 75% to 95% observed a single time. Time point given: baseline, week 1 (first vaccination visit). Specified treatment: pre-vaccination baseline after standard-of-care therapy. This specimen consisted of PBMCs, obtained from a glioma patient treated with radiotherapy, temozolomide or both. These TCRs come from a man aged 45-60 years with glioma.

The chain carries TRBV11-1 and TRBJ2-3; 7 positions agree with TRBD1. CDR1 is SGHAT, CDR2 FQDESV, per germline (reference sequence). V lost 5 bases to trimming and J lost 0 bases; unmatched junction nucleotides: 5. There are 15 residues in the CDR3. The CDR3 protein is CASSRRDRSTDTQYF. The CDR3 DNA reads as TGTGCCAGCAGCCGCCGGGACAGAAGCACAGATACGCAGTATTTT.

The chain is built from TRBV11-2 and TRBJ2-1, with 7 bases identical to TRBD2. V lost 5 bases to trimming and J lost 7 bases; unmatched junction nucleotides: 11. The CDR3 is 15 amino acids. CDR1 and CDR2 from the germline V gene are SGHAT and FQNNGV. The CDR3 DNA sequence: TGTGCCAGCAGCCACGGAGGGAGGGTAGGTAATGAGCAGTTCTTC. It is translated as CASSHGGRVGNEQFF. The full variable domain, in which reference TRBV11-2 and TRBJ2-1 provide the parts outside the CDR3, is EAGVAQSPRYKIIEKRQSVAFWCNPISGHATLYWYQQILGQGPKLLIQFQNNGVVDDSQLPKDRFSAERLKGVDSTLKIQPAKLEDSAVYLCASSHGGRVGNEQFFGPGTRLTVL.

This rearrangement joins TRBV4-2 to TRBJ2-7; 11 nucleotides align to TRBD1. The trim removed 4 bases at V and 3 bases at J, leaving 2 bases unmatched. Germline-derived CDR1 and CDR2 are LGHNA and YNFKEQ. The CDR3 totals 14 residues. CDR3 sequence reads: CASSRTGGNYEQYF. The CDR3 nucleotides read TGTGCCAGCAGCCGGACAGGGGGCAACTACGAGCAGTACTTC.

The rearrangement links TRBV7-2 to TRBJ1-2; D remains unclear. The CDR3 has 15 residues. Trimming took off 0 bases at V and 2 bases at J, with 10 bases between the two ends. CDR1 and CDR2 (germline): SGHTA, FQGNSA. The CDR3 sequence: CASSLASGRNYGYTF. CDR3 DNA: TGTGCCAGCAGCTTAGCGAGCGGCAGAAACTATGGCTACACCTTC.

The chain recombines TRBV2 with TRBJ2-2; D is possibly TRBD2 (6 bases). Germline CDR1 reads SNHLY; CDR2 reads FYNNEI. Trimming shortened V by 4 bases and J by 5 bases, and 14 bases separated the two germline ends. This CDR3 comprises 15 residues. CDR3 sequence (DNA): TGTGCCAGCAGTGTTGGCTTGGGGGGAACCGGGGAGCTGTTTTTT. Protein sequence: CASSVGLGGTGELFF.

V is TRBV5-6 and J is TRBJ1-2; D uncertain. The germline V and J ends were trimmed by 0 bases and 0 bases, with 9 bases remaining between them. CDR3 length equals 15 residues. Germline CDR1 and CDR2: SGHDT and YYEEEE. The CDR3 DNA reads as TGTGCCAGCAGCTTGGTGCAGGCGTCTAACTATGGCTACACCTTC. As protein: CASSLVQASNYGYTF. Drawing the rest from reference TRBV5-6 and TRBJ1-2, the complete variable domain is DAGVTQSPTHLIKTRGQQVTLRCSPKSGHDTVSWYQQALGQGPQFIFQYYEEEERQRGNFPDRFSGHQFPNYSSELNVNALLLGDSALYLCASSLVQASNYGYTFGSGTRLTVV.

The chain employs TRBV7-2 and TRBJ1-3; 11 bases agree with TRBD1. The CDR3 is 14 amino acids. Germline trimming cut 5 bases from V and 7 bases from J; bases unmatched to any gene: 4. Germline CDR1 and CDR2: SGHTA and FQGNSA. This CDR3 is CASSVDRGRNTIYF. In DNA form, the CDR3 reads TGTGCCAGCAGCGTGGACAGGGGGCGTAACACCATATATTTT.

J is TRBJ2-2 and V is TRBV19; 12 bases align to TRBD2. CDR1 is LNHDA, CDR2 SQIVND, per germline (reference sequence). The CDR3 has 15 amino acids. After removal of 6 bases from V and 2 bases from J, the junction contained 1 base not matched to a gene. This chain's CDR3 is CASSGLAGNTGELFF. The CDR3 DNA sequence: TGTGCCAGTAGCGGACTAGCGGGAAACACCGGGGAGCTGTTTTTT.

The V and J genes are TRBV15 and TRBJ1-1, with D hard to call. V lost 1 base and J 5 bases, leaving 5 bases between the germline ends. CDR1 LNHNV and CDR2 YYDKDF come from the germline V gene (reference sequence). This CDR3 has 12 amino acids. CDR3 sequence: CATSRARTEAFF. DNA for the CDR3: TGTGCCACCAGCAGAGCAAGGACTGAAGCTTTCTTT.

The chain links TRBV28 to TRBJ2-7; tentatively, D is TRBD2 (5 bases). The CDR3 is made up of 14 amino acids. Germline V gene data show CDR1 as MDHEN and CDR2 as SYDVKM. V shed 3 bases and J shed 2 bases, with 11 bases lying between them. The CDR3 nucleotides read TGTGCCAGCAGTTTCTCCCACGGGACCTACGAGCAGTACTTC. Its translation is CASSFSHGTYEQYF.

This rearrangement joins TRBV28 to TRBJ1-2, with TRBD1 matching over 8 bases. Trimming removed 5 bases from V and 7 bases from J; junction bases left unmatched: 9. The germline V gene has CDR1 MDHEN and CDR2 SYDVKM. This CDR3 is built from 14 residues. CDR3 coding DNA: TGTGCCAGCAGTCTACCAGGGGGCTTGTTTGGCTACACCTTC. Translated: CASSLPGGLFGYTF.

The chain joins TRBV6-5 to TRBJ2-3, with D perhaps matching TRBD1 or TRBD2 (5 bases each). CDR3 length: 14 residues. The V gene's germline CDR1 is MNHEY and CDR2 SVGAGI. V gave up 10 bases and J gave up 0 bases, with 14 bases separating them. The CDR3 bases are TGTGCCACCAGAGGGACCCTGAGCACAGATACGCAGTATTTT. Residues: CATRGTLSTDTQYF.

The CDR3 reads CASGRVGPQETQYF. The CDR3 DNA reads TGTGCCAGCGGACGGGTGGGACCTCAAGAGACCCAGTACTTC. The chain uses TRBV5-4 and TRBJ2-5; D may match TRBD1 or TRBD2 (5 bases each). The CDR3 extends over 14 amino acids. Trimming left V 7 bases short and J 2 bases short, with 15 bases between. CDR1 and CDR2 from the germline V gene are SGHNT and YYREEE (reference sequence).

In its sample, this clone was seen once. The rearrangement joins TRBV5-1 to TRBJ2-7; the match to TRBD2 covers 12 bases. CDR3 length: 15 amino acids. Germline assignment: CDR1 SGHRS and CDR2 YFSETQ. V shed 5 bases, J shed 3 bases, and the junction held 6 bases outside the gene matches. DNA of the CDR3: TGCGCCAGCAGGACTAGCGGGGGAAGTAGCTACGAGCAGTACTTC. Encoded protein: CASRTSGGSSYEQYF.

CDR3 coding DNA: TGTGCCAGCAGCTTGCCCTTGGGGGCTGGGAAGGGCTACACCTTC. This translates into CASSLPLGAGKGYTF. The rearrangement uses TRBV5-6 and TRBJ1-2; D might be TRBD1 (6 bases). Germline CDR1 is SGHDT and CDR2 is YYEEEE. Trimming left V 1 base short and J 8 bases short, with 18 bases between. CDR3 length equals 15 residues.

This clone is a singleton in its sample. The rearrangement joins TRBV19 to TRBJ1-1; 7 positions match TRBD1. Germline trimming cut 5 bases from V and 3 bases from J; bases unmatched to any gene: 9. The CDR3 extends over 15 amino acids. The germline V gene encodes CDR1 LNHDA and CDR2 SQIVND (reference sequence). The chain's CDR3 is CASSLRQGGYTEAFF. The CDR3, as DNA: TGTGCCAGTAGTCTGCGACAGGGAGGGTACACTGAAGCTTTCTTT.

V is TRBV7-9 and J is TRBJ1-1, with unresolved D. Trimming removed 1 base from V and 1 base from J, with 13 bases in between. CDR1 is SEHNR and CDR2 is FQNEAQ in the germline V gene (reference sequence). The CDR3 is 16 amino acids. The CDR3 region is CASSLDVLRANTEAFF. The CDR3 coding sequence is TGTGCCAGCAGCTTAGATGTCTTGAGGGCGAACACTGAAGCTTTCTTT.

The J gene is TRBJ2-7, the V gene TRBV6-5, with D possibly being TRBD1 (7 bases). The CDR3 is 16 amino acids. CDR1 and CDR2 from the germline V gene are MNHEY and SVGAGI. V lost 0 bases to trimming and J lost 6 bases, with 18 bases between them. The CDR3 region is CASSYSNRGGTSEQYF. The CDR3, as DNA: TGTGCCAGCAGTTACTCGAACAGGGGAGGAACTAGCGAGCAGTACTTC.

The gene calls are TRBV4-2 and TRBJ2-2; D is uncertain. From germline, CDR1 is LGHNA and CDR2 YNFKEQ. This CDR3 is 16 amino acids long. The V gene lost 2 bases and the J gene lost 1 base, with 11 bases spanning the gap. CDR3 in DNA: TGTGCCAGCAGCCAACCCAACAGTCGGAACACCGGGGAGCTGTTTTTT. Its protein product is CASSQPNSRNTGELFF.

V gene TRBV7-3 combines with J gene TRBJ2-1, with 9 bases that match TRBD2. The germline V gene encodes CDR1 SGHTA and CDR2 FQGTGA. CDR3 length equals 15 residues. Germline trimming cut 5 bases from V and 4 bases from J; bases unmatched to any gene: 6. The CDR3: CASSQRLADYNEQFF. CDR3 bases: TGTGCCAGCAGCCAACGACTAGCGGATTACAATGAGCAGTTCTTC.

This chain connects TRBV6-6 to TRBJ2-5; TRBD2 might be the D (6 bases). Germline CDR1 is MNHNY and CDR2 is SVGAGI (reference sequence). V shed 2 bases and J shed 5 bases, with 12 bases lying between them. The CDR3 spans 14 residues. The CDR3 bases are TGTGCCAGCAGTTACACGGAGGGGCTGGAGACCCAGTACTTC. Its protein product is CASSYTEGLETQYF.